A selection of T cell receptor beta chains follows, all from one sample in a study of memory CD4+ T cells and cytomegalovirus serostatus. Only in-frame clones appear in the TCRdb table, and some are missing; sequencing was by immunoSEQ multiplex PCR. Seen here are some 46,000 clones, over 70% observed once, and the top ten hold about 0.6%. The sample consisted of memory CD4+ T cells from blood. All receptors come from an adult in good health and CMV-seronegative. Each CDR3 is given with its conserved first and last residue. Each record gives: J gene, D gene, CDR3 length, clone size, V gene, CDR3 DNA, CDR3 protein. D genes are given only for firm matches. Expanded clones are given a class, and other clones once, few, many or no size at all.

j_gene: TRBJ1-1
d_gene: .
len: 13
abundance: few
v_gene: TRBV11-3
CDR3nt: TGTGCCAGCAGCTTAGGAGGGAACACTGAAGCTTTCTTT
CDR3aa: CASSLGGNTEAFF

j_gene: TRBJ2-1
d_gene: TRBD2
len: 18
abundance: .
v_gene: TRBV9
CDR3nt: TGTGCCAGCAGCGCAGAGAGGATTGGCGGGGGGCCTTACAATGAGCAGTTCTTC
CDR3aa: CASSAERIGGGPYNEQFF

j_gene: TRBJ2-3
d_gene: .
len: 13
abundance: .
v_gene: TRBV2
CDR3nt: TGTGCCAGCAGTGTTTTCAGCACAGATACGCAGTATTTT
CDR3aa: CASSVFSTDTQYF

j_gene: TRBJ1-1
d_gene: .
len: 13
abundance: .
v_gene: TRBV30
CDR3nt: TGTGCCTGGAGTGTAAAGGGGAACACTGAAGCTTTCTTT
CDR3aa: CAWSVKGNTEAFF

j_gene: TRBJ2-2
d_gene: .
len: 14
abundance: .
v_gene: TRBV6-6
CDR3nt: TGTGCCAGCAAAGGGGGGGTGGACACCGGGGAGCTGTTTTTT
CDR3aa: CASKGGVDTGELFF

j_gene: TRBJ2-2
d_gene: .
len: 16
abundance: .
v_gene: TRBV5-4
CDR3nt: TGTGCCAGCAGCTTAAGGAACCCTAGGTGGACCGGGGAGCTGTTTTTT
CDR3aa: CASSLRNPRWTGELFF

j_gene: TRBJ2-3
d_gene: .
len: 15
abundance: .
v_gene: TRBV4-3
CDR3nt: TGCGCCAGCAGCCAGTATAGGGGTCCCACAGATACGCAGTATTTT
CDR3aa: CASSQYRGPTDTQYF

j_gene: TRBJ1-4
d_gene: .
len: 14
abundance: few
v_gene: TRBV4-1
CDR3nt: TGCGCCAGCAGCCAAGGGTGGGGTAATGAAAAACTGTTTTTT
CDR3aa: CASSQGWGNEKLFF

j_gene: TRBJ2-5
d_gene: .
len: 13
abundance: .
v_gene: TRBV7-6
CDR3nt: TGTGCCAGCAGCTTAGTGGGGGGAGAGACCCAGTACTTC
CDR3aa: CASSLVGGETQYF

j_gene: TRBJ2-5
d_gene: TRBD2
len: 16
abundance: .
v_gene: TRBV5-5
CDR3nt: TGTGCCAGCAGCGAACGACTAGCGGGGGGGCAAGAGACCCAGTACTTC
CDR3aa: CASSERLAGGQETQYF

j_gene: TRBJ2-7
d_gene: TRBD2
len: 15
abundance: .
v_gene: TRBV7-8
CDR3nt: TGTGCCAGCAGCTTAGGGGCGACTAGCGACCACGAGCAGTACTTC
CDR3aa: CASSLGATSDHEQYF